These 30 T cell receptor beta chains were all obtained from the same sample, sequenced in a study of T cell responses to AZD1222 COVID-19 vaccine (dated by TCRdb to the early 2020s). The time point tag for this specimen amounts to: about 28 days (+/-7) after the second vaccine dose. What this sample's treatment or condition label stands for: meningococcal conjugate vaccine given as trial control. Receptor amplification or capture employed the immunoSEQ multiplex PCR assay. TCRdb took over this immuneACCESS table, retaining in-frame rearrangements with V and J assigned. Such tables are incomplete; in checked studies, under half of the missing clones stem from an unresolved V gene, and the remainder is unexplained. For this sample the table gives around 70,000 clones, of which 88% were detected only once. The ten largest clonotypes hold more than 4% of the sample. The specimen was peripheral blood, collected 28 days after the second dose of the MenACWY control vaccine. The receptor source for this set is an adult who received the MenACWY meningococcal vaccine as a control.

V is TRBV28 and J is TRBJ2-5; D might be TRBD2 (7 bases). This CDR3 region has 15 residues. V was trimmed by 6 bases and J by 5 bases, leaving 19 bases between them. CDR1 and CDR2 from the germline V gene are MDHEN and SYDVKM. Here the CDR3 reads CASSSGAEGGETQYF. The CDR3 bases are TGTGCCAGCAGCTCGGGGGCGGAGGGAGGGGAGACCCAGTACTTC.

CDR3 DNA sequence: TGTGCCATCAGCCTGGGACAGGTACCGGAGACCCAGTACTTC. Encoded protein: CAISLGQVPETQYF. The rearrangement uses TRBV10-3 and TRBJ2-5; TRBD1 aligns across 8 bases. The V gene end was trimmed by 6 bases and the J gene end by 5 bases; junction bases not matched to a gene: 8. Germline V gene data show CDR1 as ENHRY and CDR2 as SYGVKD. This CDR3 has 14 residues.

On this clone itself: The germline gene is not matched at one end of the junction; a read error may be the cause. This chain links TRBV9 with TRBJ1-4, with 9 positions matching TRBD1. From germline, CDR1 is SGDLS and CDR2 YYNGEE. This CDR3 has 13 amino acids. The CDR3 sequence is CASSVGFRDRVLF. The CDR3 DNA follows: TGTGCCAGCAGCGTAGGTTTCCGGGACAGGGTACTTTTT.

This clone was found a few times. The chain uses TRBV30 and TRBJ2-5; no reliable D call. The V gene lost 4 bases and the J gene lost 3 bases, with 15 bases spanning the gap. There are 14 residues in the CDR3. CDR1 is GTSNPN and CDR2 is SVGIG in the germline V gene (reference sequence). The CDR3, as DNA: TGTGCCTGGAACTTAGGCTCCCCCAAAGAGACCCAGTACTTC. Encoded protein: CAWNLGSPKETQYF.

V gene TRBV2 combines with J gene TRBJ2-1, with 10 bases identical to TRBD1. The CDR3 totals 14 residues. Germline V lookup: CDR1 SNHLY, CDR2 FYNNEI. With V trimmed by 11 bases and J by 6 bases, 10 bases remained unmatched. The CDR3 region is CAGRRDRGPNEQFF. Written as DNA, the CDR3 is TGTGCCGGACGCCGGGACAGGGGACCCAATGAGCAGTTCTTC.

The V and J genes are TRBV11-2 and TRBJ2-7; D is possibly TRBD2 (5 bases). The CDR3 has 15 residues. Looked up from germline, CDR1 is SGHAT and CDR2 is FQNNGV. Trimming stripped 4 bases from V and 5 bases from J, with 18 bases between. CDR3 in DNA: TGTGCCAGCAGCTCGAGGGCTCAGTCCCTCGACGAGCAGTACTTC. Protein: CASSSRAQSLDEQYF.

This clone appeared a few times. The CDR3 region is CASSEGQDKLLHF. Written as DNA, the CDR3 is TGTGCCAGCAGTGAGGGACAGGACAAGCTCCTCCACTTT. This chain links TRBV6-1 with TRBJ1-6; TRBD1 matches at 8 bases. CDR1 is MNHNS, CDR2 SASEGT, per germline. V was pared by 3 bases and J by 15 bases, with 7 bases of the junction left unmatched. This CDR3 spans 13 amino acids.

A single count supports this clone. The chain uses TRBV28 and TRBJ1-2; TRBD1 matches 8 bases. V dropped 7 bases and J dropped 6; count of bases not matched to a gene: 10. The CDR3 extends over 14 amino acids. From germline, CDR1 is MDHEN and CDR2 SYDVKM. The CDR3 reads CASTGQVAGNGYTF. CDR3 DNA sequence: TGTGCCAGCACGGGACAGGTCGCAGGGAATGGCTACACCTTC.

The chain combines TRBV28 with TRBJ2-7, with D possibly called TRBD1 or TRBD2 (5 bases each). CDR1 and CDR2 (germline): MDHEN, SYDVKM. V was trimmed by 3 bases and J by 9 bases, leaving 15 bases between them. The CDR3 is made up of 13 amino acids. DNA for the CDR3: TGTGCCAGCAGTTTTGGGGACCCTCCGTCGCAGTACTTC. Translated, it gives CASSFGDPPSQYF.

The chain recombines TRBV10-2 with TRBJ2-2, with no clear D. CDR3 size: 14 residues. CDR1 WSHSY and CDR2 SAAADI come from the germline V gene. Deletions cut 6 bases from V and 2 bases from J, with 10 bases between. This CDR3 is CASRGSRNTGELFF. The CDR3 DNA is TGCGCCAGCAGGGGCTCCCGCAACACCGGGGAGCTGTTTTTT.

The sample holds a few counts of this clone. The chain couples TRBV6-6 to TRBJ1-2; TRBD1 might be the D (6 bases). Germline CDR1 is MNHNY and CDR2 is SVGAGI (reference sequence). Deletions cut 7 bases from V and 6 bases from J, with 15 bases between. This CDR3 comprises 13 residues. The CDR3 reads CASMSRQGNGYTF. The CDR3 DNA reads TGTGCCAGCATGAGCCGGCAGGGGAATGGCTACACCTTC.

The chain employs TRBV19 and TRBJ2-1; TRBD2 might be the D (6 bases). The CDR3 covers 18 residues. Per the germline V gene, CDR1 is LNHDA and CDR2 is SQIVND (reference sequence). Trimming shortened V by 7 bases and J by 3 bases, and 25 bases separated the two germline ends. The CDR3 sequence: CASKGSFGAGYYYNEQFF. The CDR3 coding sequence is TGTGCCAGTAAAGGGAGCTTCGGGGCGGGGTATTACTACAATGAGCAGTTCTTC.

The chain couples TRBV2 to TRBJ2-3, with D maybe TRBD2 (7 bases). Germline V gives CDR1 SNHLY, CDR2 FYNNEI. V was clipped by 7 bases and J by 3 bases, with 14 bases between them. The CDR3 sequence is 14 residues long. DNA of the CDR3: TGTGCCAGCACGCCAGGGGAGGGGACAGATACGCAGTATTTT. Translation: CASTPGEGTDTQYF.

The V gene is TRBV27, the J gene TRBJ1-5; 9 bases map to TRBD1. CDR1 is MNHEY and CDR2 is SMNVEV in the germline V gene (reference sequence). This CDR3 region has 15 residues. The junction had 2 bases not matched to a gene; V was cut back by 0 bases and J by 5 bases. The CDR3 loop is CASSLSGQGHQPQHF. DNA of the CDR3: TGTGCCAGCAGTTTATCGGGACAGGGTCATCAGCCCCAGCATTTT.

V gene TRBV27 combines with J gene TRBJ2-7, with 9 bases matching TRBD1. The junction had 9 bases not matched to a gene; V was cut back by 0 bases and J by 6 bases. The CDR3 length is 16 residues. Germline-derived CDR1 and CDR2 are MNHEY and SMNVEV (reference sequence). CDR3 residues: CASSLSGGDRDGEQYF. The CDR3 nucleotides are TGTGCCAGCAGTTTATCGGGAGGGGACAGGGACGGCGAGCAGTACTTC.

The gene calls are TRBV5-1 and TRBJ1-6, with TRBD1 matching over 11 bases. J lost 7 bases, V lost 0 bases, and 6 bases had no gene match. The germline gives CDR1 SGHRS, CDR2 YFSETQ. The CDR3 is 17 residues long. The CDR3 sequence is CASSLARTGGKNSPLHF. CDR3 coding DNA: TGCGCCAGCAGCTTGGCCCGGACAGGGGGCAAGAATTCACCCCTCCACTTT.

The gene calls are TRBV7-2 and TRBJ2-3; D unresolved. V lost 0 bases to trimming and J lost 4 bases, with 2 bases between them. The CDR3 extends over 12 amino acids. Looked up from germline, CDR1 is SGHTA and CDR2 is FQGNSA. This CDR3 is CASSLASDTQYF. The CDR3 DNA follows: TGTGCCAGCAGCTTAGCTTCAGATACGCAGTATTTT.

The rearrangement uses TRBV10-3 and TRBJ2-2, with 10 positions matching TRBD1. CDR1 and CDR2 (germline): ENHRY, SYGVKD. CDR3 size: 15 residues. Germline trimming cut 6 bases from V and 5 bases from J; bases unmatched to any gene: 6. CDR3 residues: CAIRPDRGQTGELFF. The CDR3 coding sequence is TGTGCCATCAGACCCGACAGGGGGCAGACCGGGGAGCTGTTTTTT.

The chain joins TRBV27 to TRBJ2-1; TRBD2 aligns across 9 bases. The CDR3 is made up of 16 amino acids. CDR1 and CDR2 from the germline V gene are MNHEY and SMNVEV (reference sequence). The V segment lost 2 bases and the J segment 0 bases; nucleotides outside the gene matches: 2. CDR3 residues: CASSLLAGFSYNEQFF. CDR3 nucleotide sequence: TGTGCCAGCAGTTTACTAGCGGGATTCTCCTACAATGAGCAGTTCTTC.

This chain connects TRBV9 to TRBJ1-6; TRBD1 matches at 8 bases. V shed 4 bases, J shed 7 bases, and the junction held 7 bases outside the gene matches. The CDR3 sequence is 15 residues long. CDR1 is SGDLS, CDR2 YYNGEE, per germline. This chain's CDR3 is CASSREGQVNSPLHF. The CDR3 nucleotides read TGTGCCAGCAGCCGCGAGGGACAGGTAAATTCACCCCTCCACTTT.

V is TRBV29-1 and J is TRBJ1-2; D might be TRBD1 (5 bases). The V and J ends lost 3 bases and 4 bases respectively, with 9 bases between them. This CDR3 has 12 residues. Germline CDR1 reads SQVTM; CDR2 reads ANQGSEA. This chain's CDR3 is CSVDGGSYGYTF. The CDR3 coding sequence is TGCAGCGTTGATGGGGGGAGCTATGGCTACACCTTC.

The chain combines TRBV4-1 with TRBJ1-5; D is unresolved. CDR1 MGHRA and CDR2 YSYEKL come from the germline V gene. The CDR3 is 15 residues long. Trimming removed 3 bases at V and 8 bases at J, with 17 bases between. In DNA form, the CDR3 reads TGCGCCAGCAGCCAGGCAGATTTACCCCGTGAGCCCCAGCATTTT. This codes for CASSQADLPREPQHF.

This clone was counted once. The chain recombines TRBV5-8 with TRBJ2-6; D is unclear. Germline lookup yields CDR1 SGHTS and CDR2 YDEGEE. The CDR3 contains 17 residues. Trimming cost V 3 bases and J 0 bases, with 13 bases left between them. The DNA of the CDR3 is TGTGCCAGCAGCTCTCAGATCACAAGCTCTGGGGCCAACGTCCTGACTTTC. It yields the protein CASSSQITSSGANVLTF.

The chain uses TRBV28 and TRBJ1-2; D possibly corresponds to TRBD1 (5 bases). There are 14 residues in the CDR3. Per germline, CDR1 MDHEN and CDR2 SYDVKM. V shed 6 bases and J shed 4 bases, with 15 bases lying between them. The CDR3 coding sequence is TGTGCCAGCAGCATCGTCGGGGCTTCCTATGGCTACACCTTC. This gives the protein CASSIVGASYGYTF.

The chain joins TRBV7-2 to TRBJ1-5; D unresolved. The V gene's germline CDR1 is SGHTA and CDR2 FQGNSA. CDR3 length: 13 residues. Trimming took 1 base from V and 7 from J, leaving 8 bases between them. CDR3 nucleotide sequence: TGTGCCAGCAGCTTAGAGGGAGAGCAGCCCCAGCATTTT. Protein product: CASSLEGEQPQHF.

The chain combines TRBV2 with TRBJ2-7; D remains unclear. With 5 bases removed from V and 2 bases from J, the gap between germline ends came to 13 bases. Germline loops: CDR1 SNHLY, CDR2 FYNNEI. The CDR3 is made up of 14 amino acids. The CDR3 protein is CASSPGVVPYEQYF. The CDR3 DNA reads TGTGCCAGCAGTCCCGGTGTAGTGCCCTACGAGCAGTACTTC.

CDR3 bases: TGTGCCAGCAGCTCGGGTGACCCCCCCCGGAGCACAGATACGCAGTATTTT. Translating it yields CASSSGDPPRSTDTQYF. This sequence joins TRBV5-4 and TRBJ2-3; D is unclear. The CDR3 totals 17 residues. Germline V gene lookup returns CDR1 SGHNT and CDR2 YYREEE (reference sequence). Deletions cut 3 bases from V and 0 bases from J, with 17 bases between.

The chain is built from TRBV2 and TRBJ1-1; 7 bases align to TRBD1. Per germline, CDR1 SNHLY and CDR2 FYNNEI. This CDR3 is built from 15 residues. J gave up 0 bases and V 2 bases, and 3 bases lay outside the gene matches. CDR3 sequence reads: CASSEYGTVNTEAFF. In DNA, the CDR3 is TGTGCCAGCAGTGAATATGGGACAGTGAACACTGAAGCTTTCTTT.

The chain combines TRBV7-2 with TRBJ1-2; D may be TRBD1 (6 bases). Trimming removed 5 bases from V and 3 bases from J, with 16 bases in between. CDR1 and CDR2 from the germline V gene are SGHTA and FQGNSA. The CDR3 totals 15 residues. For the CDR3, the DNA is TGTGCCAGCAGCCCGGAAGGGGGTCCAGACTATGGCTACACCTTC. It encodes CASSPEGGPDYGYTF.

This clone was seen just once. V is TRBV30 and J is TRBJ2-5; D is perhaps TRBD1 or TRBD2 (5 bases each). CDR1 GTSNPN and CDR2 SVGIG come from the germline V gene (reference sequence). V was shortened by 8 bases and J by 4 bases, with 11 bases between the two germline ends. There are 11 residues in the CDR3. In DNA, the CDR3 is TGTGCCGGGGATGGGGGAGAGACCCAGTACTTC. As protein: CAGDGGETQYF.